Listed below are T cell receptor beta chains from one sample, sequenced in a study of a mutant IDH1 vaccine in newly diagnosed glioma. No antigens are known for them. Assay used: immunoSEQ multiplex PCR; TCRdb lists only in-frame clones, some missing. The sample contains roughly 61,000 clones, roughly 80% of which appear only once. Sample: PBMCs, taken from a glioma patient whose treatment included an IDH1 peptide vaccine. The receptor source for this set is a man between 45 and 60 years old with glioma. Each CDR3 is given with its conserved first and last residue. The order of the fields is J gene, D gene, clone size, V gene, CDR3 protein, CDR3 DNA. A D gene is named only where the DNA matches it firmly. Size values are once, few and many counts, or a class for expanded clones, and some rows have none.

TRBJ2-2	TRBD1	NA	TRBV7-9	CASSLGTGSNTGELFF	TGTGCCAGCAGCTTAGGGACAGGGTCGAACACCGGGGAGCTGTTTTTT
TRBJ2-1	TRBD2	NA	TRBV5-1	CASTGTSGAQSNEQFF	TGCGCCAGCACCGGGACTAGCGGGGCCCAAAGCAATGAGCAGTTCTTC
TRBJ1-1	TRBD1	NA	TRBV4-1	CASGRGQEAFF	TGCGCCAGCGGCAGGGGGCAGGAAGCTTTCTTT
TRBJ1-1	NA	NA	TRBV19	CASAGEGFGAFF	TGTGCCAGCGCGGGAGAGGGGTTTGGCGCTTTCTTT
TRBJ1-2	NA	NA	TRBV5-6	CASSPQGGKGGYTF	TGTGCCAGCAGCCCTCAGGGCGGGAAAGGCGGCTACACCTTC
TRBJ2-7	TRBD2	NA	TRBV27	CASSLGTSGGASEQYF	TGTGCCAGCAGTTTAGGGACTAGCGGGGGGGCATCCGAGCAGTACTTC
TRBJ2-2	NA	NA	TRBV30	CAWSLGGTGELFF	TGTGCCTGGAGTTTGGGGGGCACCGGGGAGCTGTTTTTT
TRBJ1-4	NA	few	TRBV14	CASSREQGTNEKLFF	TGTGCCAGCAGCCGGGAACAGGGAACTAATGAAAAACTGTTTTTT
TRBJ1-5	NA	few	TRBV5-6	CASSRRTGRNNQPQHF	TGTGCCAGCAGCCGAAGAACGGGCAGAAACAATCAGCCCCAGCATTTT
TRBJ1-1	NA	NA	TRBV27	CASSLSRGTEAFF	TGTGCCAGCAGTTTATCCCGCGGCACTGAAGCTTTCTTT
TRBJ2-1	NA	once	TRBV25-1	CASSLSGSQRGVAEQFF	TGTGCCAGCAGTCTCTCTGGGTCCCAGAGGGGTGTAGCTGAGCAGTTCTTC
TRBJ2-3	TRBD2	NA	TRBV27	CASSRLAGSVDTQYF	TGTGCCAGCAGCAGACTAGCGGGAAGTGTAGATACGCAGTATTTT
TRBJ2-7	NA	once	TRBV5-4	CASSSSDSHSPYEQYF	TGTGCCAGCAGCTCCAGTGACAGTCATAGTCCCTACGAGCAGTACTTC
TRBJ1-2	NA	NA	TRBV5-1	CASSLDGYGYTF	TGCGCCAGCAGCTTGGACGGGTATGGCTACACCTTC
TRBJ1-2	NA	once	TRBV19	CASSIGRGRSMSYGYTF	TGTGCCAGTAGTATAGGGAGGGGTCGATCCATGAGCTATGGCTACACCTTC
TRBJ1-5	NA	NA	TRBV6-1	CASSEGLRWGNQPQHF	TGTGCCAGCAGTGAAGGCCTTCGATGGGGTAATCAGCCCCAGCATTTT
TRBJ1-1	NA	few	TRBV9	CASSPGTLNTEAFF	TGTGCCAGCAGCCCCGGGACCCTGAACACTGAAGCTTTCTTT
TRBJ2-2	NA	NA	TRBV6-5	CASSETRTGELFF	TGTGCCAGCAGTGAGACTAGGACCGGGGAGCTGTTTTTT
TRBJ2-2	TRBD2	NA	TRBV27	CASTLGTSFTGELFF	TGTGCCAGCACCTTAGGGACTAGCTTCACCGGGGAGCTGTTTTTT
TRBJ2-5	TRBD2	NA	TRBV13	CASSFFQRGEETQYF	TGTGCCAGCAGCTTTTTCCAGCGGGGGGAAGAGACCCAGTACTTC
TRBJ1-5	NA	NA	TRBV27	CASSTGGQPQHF	TGTGCCAGCAGCACAGGTGGGCAGCCCCAGCATTTT
TRBJ1-2	NA	NA	TRBV5-4	CASSLADNYGYTF	TGTGCCAGCAGCCTCGCTGATAACTATGGCTACACCTTC
TRBJ2-1	TRBD2	NA	TRBV7-9	CASTKPGLVSYNEQFF	TGTGCCAGCACCAAACCGGGACTAGTCTCCTACAATGAGCAGTTCTTC
TRBJ1-2	NA	NA	TRBV19	CASFDTNPAYGYTF	TGTGCCAGTTTCGACACTAACCCCGCTTATGGCTACACCTTC
TRBJ2-5	NA	NA	TRBV30	CAWGAGHQETQYF	TGTGCCTGGGGGGCGGGGCACCAAGAGACCCAGTACTTC
TRBJ2-1	TRBD1	NA	TRBV10-3	CAISEGRGNEQFF	TGTGCCATCAGTGAGGGCAGGGGGAATGAGCAGTTCTTC
TRBJ2-1	TRBD2	NA	TRBV18	CASSPPGLAGVDEQFF	TGTGCCAGCTCACCACCGGGCCTAGCGGGAGTAGATGAGCAGTTCTTC
TRBJ2-2	NA	few	TRBV10-3	CAISISLEELFF	TGTGCCATCAGTATATCTCTGGAGGAGCTGTTTTTT
TRBJ2-2	NA	NA	TRBV5-6	CASSLEGLNTGELFF	TGTGCCAGCAGCTTGGAAGGGCTGAACACCGGGGAGCTGTTTTTT
TRBJ2-3	NA	NA	TRBV11-3	CASSLGWADTQYF	TGTGCCAGCAGCTTGGGGTGGGCAGATACGCAGTATTTT
TRBJ1-4	TRBD1	NA	TRBV28	CASRTWDSGVEKLFF	TGTGCCAGCAGGACATGGGACAGCGGGGTCGAAAAACTGTTTTTT
TRBJ1-2	NA	NA	TRBV11-2	CASSSVGGRGGGYTF	TGTGCCAGCAGCTCAGTGGGGGGCAGGGGCGGCGGCTACACCTTC
TRBJ2-7	TRBD2	NA	TRBV5-1	CASSLEVAGGFKEQYF	TGCGCCAGCAGCTTGGAGGTAGCGGGGGGGTTTAAAGAGCAGTACTTC
TRBJ1-1	NA	NA	TRBV30	CAWSVLWGTEAFF	TGTGCCTGGAGTGTTCTCTGGGGCACTGAAGCTTTCTTT
TRBJ2-7	NA	NA	TRBV7-2	CASSIDSFSYEQYF	TGTGCCAGCAGCATCGACAGCTTCTCCTACGAGCAGTACTTC
TRBJ1-1	NA	NA	TRBV14	CASNRDMNTEAFF	TGTGCCAGCAATAGGGATATGAACACTGAAGCTTTCTTT
TRBJ2-2	NA	NA	TRBV9	CASRGPNTGELFF	TGTGCCAGCAGAGGGCCGAACACCGGGGAGCTGTTTTTT
TRBJ2-1	NA	NA	TRBV4-3	CASSQDLDLTRGKQFF	TGCGCCAGCAGCCAAGATTTGGACCTGACAAGAGGAAAGCAGTTCTTC
TRBJ2-1	NA	NA	TRBV6-1	CASARGPNNEQFF	TGTGCCAGCGCTCGGGGGCCCAACAATGAGCAGTTCTTC
TRBJ1-1	NA	NA	TRBV6-5	CASIGRVNTEAFF	TGTGCCAGCATAGGCAGGGTGAACACTGAAGCTTTCTTT
TRBJ1-2	NA	NA	TRBV2	CASIFRDNYGYTF	TGTGCCAGCATATTCAGGGATAACTATGGCTACACCTTC